The 30 T cell receptor beta chains below all came from one sample that was sequenced in a study of T cells in Graves' hyperthyroidism and ophthalmopathy. Amplification of TCR beta CDR3 regions was performed using RNA transcripts as template. TCR CDR3 regions were first amplified by RT-PCR with HTBI primers. One entry per CDR3 protein, called by TCRdb with MiXCR from the multiplex PCR reads. The data show around 350,000 distinct CDR3 sequences, with roughly 19% seen just once and around 3.4% held by the top ten. Sequencing was performed on blood. These receptors were taken from a woman younger than 35 with Graves' hyperthyroidism.

The chain joins TRBV6-5 to TRBJ1-2; D might be TRBD1 (6 bases). There are 14 residues in the CDR3. The germline gives CDR1 MNHEY, CDR2 SVGAGI. Deletions cut 4 bases from V and 8 bases from J, with 17 bases between. This CDR3 is CASSSEQGMGGYTF. In DNA, the CDR3 is TGTGCCAGCAGTTCGGAACAGGGAATGGGCGGCTACACCTTC.

In its sample, this clonotype was seen once. The chain has TRBV6-1 and TRBJ1-2; D gene unclear. V dropped 5 bases and J dropped 8 bases, with 6 bases sitting between them. CDR1 MNHNS and CDR2 SASEGT come from the germline V gene. The CDR3 loop spans 10 amino acids. CDR3 amino acids: CASSLPGYTF. The CDR3 DNA reads TGTGCCAGCAGTCTCCCCGGCTACACCTTC.

The sample holds many counts of this clonotype. CDR3 sequence: CSASPLTSPNTEAFF. DNA of the CDR3: TGCAGTGCTAGCCCCCTCACGAGTCCGAACACTGAAGCTTTCTTT. The genes are TRBV20-1 and TRBJ1-1, with D hard to call. The CDR3 contains 15 residues. Per germline, CDR1 DFQATT and CDR2 SNEGSKA (reference sequence). V lost 3 bases to trimming and J lost 1 base, with 15 bases between them.

This clonotype was picked up many times. The CDR3 loop reads CASSEGGRDRVDEQYF. The CDR3 nucleotides are TGTGCCAGCAGTGAAGGTGGAAGAGACAGGGTCGACGAGCAGTACTTC. V usage is TRBV6-1 and J usage is TRBJ2-7; TRBD1 matches at 7 bases. Germline loops: CDR1 MNHNS, CDR2 SASEGT. This CDR3 contains 16 residues. J lost 5 bases, V lost 1 base, and 11 bases had no gene match.

The V gene is TRBV5-1, the J gene TRBJ2-7, with 10 nucleotides matching TRBD2. The germline V gene has CDR1 SGHRS and CDR2 YFSETQ. After removal of 2 bases from V and 3 bases from J, the junction contained 5 bases not matched to a gene. The CDR3 covers 15 residues. This CDR3 is CASSLLLAGDYEQYF. The CDR3 DNA reads TGCGCCAGCAGCTTACTTCTAGCGGGGGACTACGAGCAGTACTTC. The full variable domain, completed using reference TRBV5-1 and TRBJ2-7, is KAGVTQTPRYLIKTRGQQVTLSCSPISGHRSVSWYQQTPGQGLQFLFEYFSETQRNKGNFPGRFSGRQFSNSRSEMNVSTLELGDSALYLCASSLLLAGDYEQYFGPGTRLTVT.

This clonotype appeared a single time. The CDR3 does not close with the conserved phenylalanine or tryptophan, likely indicating a read error. The CDR3 sequence is CASSLGNGAEAFY. CDR3 sequence (DNA): TGCGCCAGCAGCTTGGGGAACGGCGCTGAAGCTTTCTAT. The chain is built from TRBV5-1 and TRBJ1-1; D ambiguous. The CDR3 totals 13 residues. V lost 0 bases and J 6 bases, leaving 9 bases between the germline ends. Germline V gene lookup returns CDR1 SGHRS and CDR2 YFSETQ.

This clonotype was recorded at least ten times. This chain uses TRBV20-1 with TRBJ1-2, with a weak D call TRBD1 (6 bases). Germline CDR1 DFQATT, CDR2 SNEGSKA (reference sequence). The germline V and J ends were trimmed by 0 bases and 4 bases, with 15 bases remaining between them. The CDR3 totals 15 residues. CDR3 sequence (DNA): TGCAGTGCTAGAGATCAGGGCAGGGGCCTCTATGGCTACACCTTC. The encoded protein is CSARDQGRGLYGYTF.

This clonotype was detected only a few times. V gene TRBV20-1 combines with J gene TRBJ2-7, with 8 bases matching TRBD1. V was clipped by 6 bases and J by 0 bases; unmatched bases: 10. The germline gives CDR1 DFQATT, CDR2 SNEGSKA (reference sequence). The CDR3 totals 15 residues. CDR3 nucleotide sequence: TGCAGTGCCCGATCCCCCGGGACAGGCTCCTACGAGCAGTACTTC. Residues: CSARSPGTGSYEQYF.

This clonotype has ten or more counts. This chain joins TRBV12-3 or TRBV12-4 and TRBJ1-2; 7 bases agree with TRBD1. This CDR3 is 15 amino acids long. The trim removed 5 bases at V and 3 bases at J, leaving 9 bases unmatched. CDR3 nucleotide sequence: TGTGCCAGCAGTCCACGACAGGGAGGTGACTATGGCTACACCTTC. Residues: CASSPRQGGDYGYTF.

This clonotype has ten or more counts. The chain recombines TRBV4-2 with TRBJ2-7, with TRBD2 identical over 9 bases. V dropped 4 bases and J dropped 2; count of bases not matched to a gene: 12. Germline V lookup: CDR1 LGHNA, CDR2 YNFKEQ. The CDR3 covers 17 residues. The CDR3 loop reads CASSPEVWLAGTYEQYF. In DNA form, the CDR3 reads TGTGCCAGCAGCCCCGAGGTGTGGCTAGCGGGGACCTACGAGCAGTACTTC.

This clonotype occurred a few times. A much larger clone differs from this one at a single base, so this may be a read error. The V call is TRBV20-1, the J call TRBJ2-5; D is perhaps TRBD1 (6 bases). CDR3 length: 14 amino acids. The V gene lost 5 bases and the J gene lost 4 bases, with 17 bases spanning the gap. Germline CDR1 and CDR2: DFQATT and SNEGSKA (reference sequence). DNA for the CDR3: TGCAGTGCTTTCTTGTCAGGGGTGGGAGAGACCCAGTACTTC. It encodes CSAFLSGVGETQYF.

This clonotype has a count of ten or more. The chain joins TRBV5-6 to TRBJ1-1; D gene unclear. The V gene's germline CDR1 is SGHDT and CDR2 YYEEEE. V shed 4 bases and J shed 8 bases, with 15 bases lying between them. The CDR3 runs to 13 residues. The CDR3 DNA reads TGTGCCAGCAGCCCAGGAAGGCCACAGGAAGCTTTCTTT. Encoded protein: CASSPGRPQEAFF.

This clonotype has a count of ten or more. V gene TRBV6-5 combines with J gene TRBJ2-2; possible D gene TRBD1, 5 bases. V dropped 0 bases and J dropped 0 bases, with 11 bases sitting between them. Germline-derived CDR1 and CDR2 are MNHEY and SVGAGI. The CDR3 length is 17 residues. CDR3: CASSYSIGAANTGELFF. The CDR3 coding sequence is TGTGCCAGCAGTTACTCGATTGGGGCCGCGAACACCGGGGAGCTGTTTTTT.

This clonotype appeared many times. This chain connects TRBV7-2 to TRBJ2-7, with 7 bases aligning to TRBD1. The germline gives CDR1 SGHTA, CDR2 FQGNSA. With V trimmed by 4 bases and J by 0 bases, 6 bases remained unmatched. The CDR3 is 15 residues long. For the CDR3, the DNA is TGTGCCAGCAGCTCACAGGGGACAGCCTCCTACGAGCAGTACTTC. Translation: CASSSQGTASYEQYF.

This clonotype showed up many times. The genes are TRBV18 and TRBJ1-2; D possibly corresponds to TRBD1 (5 bases). Germline lookup yields CDR1 KGHSH and CDR2 LQKENI. Trimming removed 3 bases from V and 7 bases from J, with 12 bases in between. This CDR3 comprises 13 residues. CDR3 in DNA: TGTGCCAGCTCACCGGGGGAGGGACGTGGCTACACCTTC. Translation gives CASSPGEGRGYTF.

The rearrangement joins TRBV19 to TRBJ1-1; D call uncertain. V lost 4 bases and J lost 0, with 21 bases in between. CDR3 size: 18 residues. Germline assignment: CDR1 LNHDA and CDR2 SQIVND (reference sequence). The CDR3 sequence is CASSTIVLQIPMNTEAFF. The CDR3 coding sequence is TGTGCCAGTAGTACTATCGTTCTACAGATACCAATGAACACTGAAGCTTTCTTT.

V and J are TRBV6-2 or TRBV6-3 and TRBJ2-7; D is tentatively TRBD1 or TRBD2 (5 bases each). CDR1 and CDR2 (germline): MNHEY, SVGEGT. The V gene lost 4 bases and the J gene lost 2 bases, with 15 bases spanning the gap. The CDR3 has 15 residues. The CDR3 loop reads CASSFRGPPPYEQYF. CDR3 nucleotide sequence: TGTGCCAGCAGTTTCCGGGGCCCACCCCCCTACGAGCAGTACTTC.

To note about this clonotype: A much bigger clone sits one base away, suggesting this may be a read error. The chain employs TRBV5-1 and TRBJ2-7, with 8 bases identical to TRBD1. The CDR3 sequence is 13 residues long. Germline CDR1 reads SGHRS; CDR2 reads YFSETQ. Germline trimming cut 3 bases from V and 9 bases from J; bases unmatched to any gene: 8. DNA for the CDR3: TGCGCCAGCAGCTGGGACAGGCTTGGGGGGCAGTACTTC. It yields the protein CASSWDRLGGQYF.

A word on this clonotype: A much larger clone differs by one base, so this may be a read error. The V call is TRBV2, the J call TRBJ1-5, with 7 bases fitting TRBD1. This CDR3 is 13 amino acids long. Looked up from germline, CDR1 is SNHLY and CDR2 is FYNNEI. The CDR3 sequence is CPSSPDREQPQHF. The CDR3 DNA reads as TGTCCCAGCAGCCCAGACAGGGAACAGCCCCAGCATTTT.

This clonotype was detected many times. The chain is built from TRBV4-1 and TRBJ2-7; D gene unclear. Germline-derived CDR1 and CDR2 are MGHRA and YSYEKL. V was clipped by 4 bases and J by 2 bases, with 15 bases between them. This CDR3 spans 15 amino acids. For the CDR3, the DNA is TGCGCCAGCAGCCCCCAAAGTGACAAACCCTACGAGCAGTACTTC. This encodes CASSPQSDKPYEQYF.

In its sample, this clonotype was seen a few times. The rearrangement uses TRBV4-2 and TRBJ1-6; 9 bases align to TRBD1. The CDR3 is made up of 13 amino acids. J lost 14 bases, V lost 4 bases, and 6 bases had no gene match. The germline V gene encodes CDR1 LGHNA and CDR2 YNFKEQ. In DNA form, the CDR3 reads TGTGCCAGCAGCCTCGACCGGGACAGGGCCCTCCACTTT. It specifies CASSLDRDRALHF.

Many counts were recorded for this clonotype. The CDR3 coding sequence is TGTGCCAGCAGTTACTCTTTCGGGTGGAGGACAGACTACTACGAGCAGTACTTC. Encoded protein: CASSYSFGWRTDYYEQYF. The chain employs TRBV6-2 or TRBV6-3 and TRBJ2-7; maybe TRBD1 (6 bases). Germline V gene data show CDR1 as MNHEY and CDR2 as SVGEGT. V lost 0 bases, J lost 3 bases, and 21 bases lay in between. The CDR3 consists of 18 residues.

The chain recombines TRBV12-3 or TRBV12-4 with TRBJ1-2; 9 bases agree with TRBD1. CDR3 length: 14 residues. With 6 bases clipped from V and 7 bases from J, the junction kept 9 bases outside the gene matches. CDR3 nucleotides: TGTGCCAGCAGACCTGCGGACAGGGGTTCTGGCTACACCTTC. Translation gives CASRPADRGSGYTF.

This rearrangement joins TRBV11-2 to TRBJ2-5; the match to TRBD1 covers 8 bases. Germline trimming cut 6 bases from V and 5 bases from J; bases unmatched to any gene: 17. The CDR3 covers 17 residues. Looked up from germline, CDR1 is SGHAT and CDR2 is FQNNGV. CDR3 nucleotide sequence: TGTGCCAGCAGTTTCATCCCGGGCAGGGGGCGCCGCGAGACCCAGTACTTC. It is translated as CASSFIPGRGRRETQYF.

This clonotype was seen a few times. The chain combines TRBV6-5 with TRBJ2-7, with D unresolved. This CDR3 region has 14 residues. The V and J ends lost 2 bases and 1 base respectively, with 9 bases between them. CDR1 MNHEY and CDR2 SVGAGI come from the germline V gene. In nucleotides, the CDR3 is TGTGCCAGCAGTTACACGGTCTCTTCCTACGAGCAGTACTTC. Its protein product is CASSYTVSSYEQYF.

This clonotype has a count of ten or more. The chain joins TRBV19 to TRBJ1-5, with 7 positions matching TRBD1. The ends lost 5 bases at V and 1 base at J; junction bases unmatched: 8. Germline assignment: CDR1 LNHDA and CDR2 SQIVND (reference sequence). The CDR3 is 16 amino acids. CDR3 residues: CASSAPRQGSNQPQHF. The CDR3 DNA sequence: TGTGCCAGTAGTGCGCCCCGACAGGGAAGCAATCAGCCCCAGCATTTT. The full variable domain, in which reference TRBV19 and TRBJ1-5 provide the parts outside the CDR3, is DGGITQSPKYLFRKEGQNVTLSCEQNLNHDAMYWYRQDPGQGLRLIYYSQIVNDFQKGDIAEGYSVSREKKESFPLTVTSAQKNPTAFYLCASSAPRQGSNQPQHFGDGTRLSIL.

There are many counts of this clonotype. J is TRBJ1-1 and V is TRBV20-1, with 9 bases fitting TRBD1. This CDR3 has 13 amino acids. V lost 3 bases and J lost 1; bases outside the gene matches: 0. In germline, CDR1 is DFQATT, CDR2 SNEGSKA (reference sequence). The CDR3 loop is CSARTGGNTEAFF. The DNA of the CDR3 is TGCAGTGCTAGGACAGGGGGGAACACTGAAGCTTTCTTT.

This clonotype has ten or more counts. This sequence joins TRBV28 and TRBJ1-2; 7 nucleotides match TRBD1. The CDR3 contains 16 residues. Trimming cost V 4 bases and J 4 bases; bases outside gene matches: 12. In germline, CDR1 is MDHEN, CDR2 SYDVKM. Here the CDR3 reads CASSSTDVQGIYGYTF. The CDR3 nucleotides are TGTGCCAGCAGTTCGACCGACGTACAGGGGATCTATGGCTACACCTTC.

In this sample, this clonotype turned up a few times. V gene TRBV12-3 or TRBV12-4 combines with J gene TRBJ1-5; D gene uncertain. CDR3 length: 18 amino acids. V was clipped by 4 bases and J by 0 bases, with 19 bases between them. The CDR3 loop is CASSYEPRGIYSNQPQHF. In DNA, the CDR3 is TGTGCCAGCAGTTACGAACCCCGCGGGATATATAGCAATCAGCCCCAGCATTTT.

The table lists this clonotype with a few counts. The chain combines TRBV18 with TRBJ1-1; D may be TRBD1 (5 bases). Germline V gene lookup returns CDR1 KGHSH and CDR2 LQKENI. CDR3 length equals 14 residues. V lost 3 bases and J 1 base, leaving 9 bases between the germline ends. The CDR3 loop reads CASSPDITNTEAFF. The CDR3 nucleotides are TGTGCCAGCTCACCGGACATTACGAACACTGAAGCTTTCTTT.